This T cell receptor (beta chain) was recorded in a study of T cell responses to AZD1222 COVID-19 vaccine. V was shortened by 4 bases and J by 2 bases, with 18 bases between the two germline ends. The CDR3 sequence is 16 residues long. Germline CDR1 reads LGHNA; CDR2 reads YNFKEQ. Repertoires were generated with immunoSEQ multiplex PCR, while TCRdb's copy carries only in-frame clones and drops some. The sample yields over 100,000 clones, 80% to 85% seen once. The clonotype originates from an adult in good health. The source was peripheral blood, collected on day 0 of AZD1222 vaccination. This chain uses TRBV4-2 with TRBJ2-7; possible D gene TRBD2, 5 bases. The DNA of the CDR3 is TGTGCCAGCAGCCCCAGGAGGTCAGCGGTTACCTACGAGCAGTACTTC. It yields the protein CASSPRRSAVTYEQYF.